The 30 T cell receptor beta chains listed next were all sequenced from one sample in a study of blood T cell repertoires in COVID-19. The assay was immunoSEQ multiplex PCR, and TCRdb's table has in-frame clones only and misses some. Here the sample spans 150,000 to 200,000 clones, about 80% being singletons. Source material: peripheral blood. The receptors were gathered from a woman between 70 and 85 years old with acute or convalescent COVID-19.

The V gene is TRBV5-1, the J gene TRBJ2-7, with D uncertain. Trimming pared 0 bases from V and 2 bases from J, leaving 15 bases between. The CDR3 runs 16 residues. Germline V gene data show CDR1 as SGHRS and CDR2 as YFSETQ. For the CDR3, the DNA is TGCGCCAGCAGCTTGGAAGGTGGAGTAGCCACCTACGAGCAGTACTTC. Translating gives CASSLEGGVATYEQYF.

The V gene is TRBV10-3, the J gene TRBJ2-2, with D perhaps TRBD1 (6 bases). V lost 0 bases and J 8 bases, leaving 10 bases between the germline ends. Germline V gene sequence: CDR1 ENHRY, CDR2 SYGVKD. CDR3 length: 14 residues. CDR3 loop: CAISESAGDGELFF. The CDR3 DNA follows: TGTGCCATCAGTGAGTCTGCAGGGGATGGGGAGCTGTTTTTT.

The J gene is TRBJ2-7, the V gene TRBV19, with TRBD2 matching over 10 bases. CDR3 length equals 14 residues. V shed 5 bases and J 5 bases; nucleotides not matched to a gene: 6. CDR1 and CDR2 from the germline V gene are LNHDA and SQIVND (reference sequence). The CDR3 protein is CASSLSGRAHEQYF. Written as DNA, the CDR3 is TGTGCCAGTAGTTTAAGCGGGAGGGCCCACGAGCAGTACTTC.

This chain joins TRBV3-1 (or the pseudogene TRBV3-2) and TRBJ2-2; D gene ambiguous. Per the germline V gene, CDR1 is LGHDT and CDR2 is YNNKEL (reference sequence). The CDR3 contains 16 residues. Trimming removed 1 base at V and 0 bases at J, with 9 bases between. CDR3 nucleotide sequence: TGTGCCAGCAGCCAAGCCCCTCCTACGAACACCGGGGAGCTGTTTTTT. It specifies CASSQAPPTNTGELFF.

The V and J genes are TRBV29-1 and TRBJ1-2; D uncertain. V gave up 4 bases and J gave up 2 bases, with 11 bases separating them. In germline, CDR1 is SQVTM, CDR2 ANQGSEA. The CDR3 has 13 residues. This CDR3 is CSVVRNQNYGYTF. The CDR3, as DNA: TGCAGCGTTGTCCGAAACCAGAACTATGGCTACACCTTC.

The CDR3 loop reads CASSPPGATGNTIYF. The CDR3 DNA follows: TGTGCCAGCTCACCTCCAGGGGCGACCGGAAACACCATATATTTT. This chain joins TRBV18 and TRBJ1-3, with D perhaps TRBD1 (6 bases). Trimming cost V 3 bases and J 4 bases, with 13 bases left between them. Germline V CDR1 and CDR2: KGHSH, LQKENI. This CDR3 spans 15 amino acids.

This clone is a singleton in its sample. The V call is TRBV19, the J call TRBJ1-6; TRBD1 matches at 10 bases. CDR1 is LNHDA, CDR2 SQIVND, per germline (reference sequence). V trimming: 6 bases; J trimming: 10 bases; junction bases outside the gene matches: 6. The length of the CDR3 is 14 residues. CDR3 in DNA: TGTGCCAGTAGCGGGACAGGGGAAGGCTCACCCCTCCACTTT. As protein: CASSGTGEGSPLHF.

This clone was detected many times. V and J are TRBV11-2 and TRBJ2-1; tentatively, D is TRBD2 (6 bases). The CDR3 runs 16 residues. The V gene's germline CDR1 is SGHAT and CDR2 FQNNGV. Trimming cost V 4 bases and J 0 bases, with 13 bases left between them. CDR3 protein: CASSSVLGGSYNEQFF. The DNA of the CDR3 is TGTGCCAGCAGCTCCGTTCTCGGGGGCTCCTACAATGAGCAGTTCTTC.

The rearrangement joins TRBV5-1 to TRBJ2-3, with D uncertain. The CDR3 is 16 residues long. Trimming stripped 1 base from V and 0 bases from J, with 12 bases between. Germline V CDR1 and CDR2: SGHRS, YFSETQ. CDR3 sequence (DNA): TGCGCCAGCAGCTTGTCCTTCCTCTCTAGCACAGATACGCAGTATTTT. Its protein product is CASSLSFLSSTDTQYF.

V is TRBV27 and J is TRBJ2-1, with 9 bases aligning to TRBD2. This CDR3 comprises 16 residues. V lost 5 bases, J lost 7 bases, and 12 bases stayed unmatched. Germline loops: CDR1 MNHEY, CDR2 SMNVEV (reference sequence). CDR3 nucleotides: TGTGCCAGCAGTGTGACTAGCGGAACAGCTGGGAATGAGCAGTTCTTC. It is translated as CASSVTSGTAGNEQFF.

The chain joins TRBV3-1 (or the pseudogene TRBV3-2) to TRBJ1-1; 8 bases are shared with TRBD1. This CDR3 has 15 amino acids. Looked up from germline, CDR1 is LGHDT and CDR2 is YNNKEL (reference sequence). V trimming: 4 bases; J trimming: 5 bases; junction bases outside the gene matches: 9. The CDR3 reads CASSLGQGGGTEAFF. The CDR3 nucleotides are TGTGCCAGCAGCCTAGGACAGGGCGGGGGAACTGAAGCTTTCTTT.

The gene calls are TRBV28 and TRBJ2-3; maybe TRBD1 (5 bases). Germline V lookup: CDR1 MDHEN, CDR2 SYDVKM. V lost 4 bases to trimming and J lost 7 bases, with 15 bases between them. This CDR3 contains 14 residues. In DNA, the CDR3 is TGTGCCAGCAGTTCGACAGAAACGGCGAATACGCAGTATTTT. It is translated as CASSSTETANTQYF. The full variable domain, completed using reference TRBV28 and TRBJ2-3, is DVKVTQSSRYLVKRTGEKVFLECVQDMDHENMFWYRQDPGLGLRLIYFSYDVKMKEKGDIPEGYSVSREKKERFSLILESASTNQTSMYLCASSSTETANTQYFGPGTRLTVL.

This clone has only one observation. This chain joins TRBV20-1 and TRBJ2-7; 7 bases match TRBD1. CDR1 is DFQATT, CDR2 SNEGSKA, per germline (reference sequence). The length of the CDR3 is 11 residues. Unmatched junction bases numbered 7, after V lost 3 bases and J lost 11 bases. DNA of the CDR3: TGCAGTGCTAGCCAGGGGGTATATAAGTACTTC. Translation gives CSASQGVYKYF.

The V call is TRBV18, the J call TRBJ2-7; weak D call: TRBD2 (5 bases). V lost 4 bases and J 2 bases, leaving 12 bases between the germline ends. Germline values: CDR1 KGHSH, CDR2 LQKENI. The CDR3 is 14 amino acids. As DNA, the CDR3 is TGTGCCAGCTCACGGCAGACCGGGACCTACGAGCAGTACTTC. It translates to CASSRQTGTYEQYF.

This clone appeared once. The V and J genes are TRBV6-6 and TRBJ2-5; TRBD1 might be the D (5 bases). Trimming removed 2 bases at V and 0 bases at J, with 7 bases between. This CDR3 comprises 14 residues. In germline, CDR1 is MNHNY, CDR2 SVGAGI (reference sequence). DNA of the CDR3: TGTGCCAGCAGTTACGACAGTAACCAAGAGACCCAGTACTTC. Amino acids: CASSYDSNQETQYF.

The CDR3 DNA sequence: TGTGCCAGCAGCTCGGACAGACGCACAGATACGCAGTATTTT. This translates into CASSSDRRTDTQYF. The chain carries TRBV5-6 and TRBJ2-3, with D possibly matching TRBD1 (6 bases). CDR3 length equals 14 residues. Germline assignment: CDR1 SGHDT and CDR2 YYEEEE. V lost 3 bases, J lost 1 base, and 9 bases lay in between.

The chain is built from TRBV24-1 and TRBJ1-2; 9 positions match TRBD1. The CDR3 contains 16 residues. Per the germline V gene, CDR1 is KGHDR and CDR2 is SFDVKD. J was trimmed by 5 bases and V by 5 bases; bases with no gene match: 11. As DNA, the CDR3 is TGTGCCACCAGTGCTGAAACCGGGACAGGGAGGTATGGCTACACCTTC. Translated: CATSAETGTGRYGYTF.

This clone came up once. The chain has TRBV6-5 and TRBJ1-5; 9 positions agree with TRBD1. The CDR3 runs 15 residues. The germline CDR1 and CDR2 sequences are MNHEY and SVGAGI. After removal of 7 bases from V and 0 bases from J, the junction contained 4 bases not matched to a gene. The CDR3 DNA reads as TGTGCCAGCACCGGGACAGGGTTTAGCAATCAGCCCCAGCATTTT. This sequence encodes CASTGTGFSNQPQHF.

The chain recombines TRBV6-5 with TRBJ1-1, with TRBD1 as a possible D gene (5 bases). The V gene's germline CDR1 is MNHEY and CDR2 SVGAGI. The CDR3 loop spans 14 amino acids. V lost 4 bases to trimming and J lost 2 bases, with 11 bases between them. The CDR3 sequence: CASSLAGRNTEAFF. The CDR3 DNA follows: TGTGCCAGCAGTTTAGCGGGGCGAAACACTGAAGCTTTCTTT.

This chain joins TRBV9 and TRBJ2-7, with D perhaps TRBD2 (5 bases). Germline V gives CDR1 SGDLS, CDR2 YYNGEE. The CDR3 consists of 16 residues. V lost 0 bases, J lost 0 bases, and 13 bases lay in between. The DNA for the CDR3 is TGTGCCAGCAGCGTAGACTACGAGCGGTCCTCCTACGAGCAGTACTTC. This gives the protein CASSVDYERSSYEQYF.

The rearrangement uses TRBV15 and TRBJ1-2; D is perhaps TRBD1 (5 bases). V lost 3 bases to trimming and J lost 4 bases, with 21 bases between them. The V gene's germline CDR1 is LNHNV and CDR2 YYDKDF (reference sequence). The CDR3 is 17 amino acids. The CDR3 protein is CATSRDTLRGRPYGYTF. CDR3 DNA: TGTGCCACCAGCAGGGACACCCTCCGCGGCAGGCCCTATGGCTACACCTTC. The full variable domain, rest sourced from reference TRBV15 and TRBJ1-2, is DAMVIQNPRYQVTQFGKPVTLSCSQTLNHNVMYWYQQKSSQAPKLLFHYYDKDFNNEADTPDNFQSRRPNTSFCFLDIRSPGLGDTAMYLCATSRDTLRGRPYGYTFGSGTRLTVV.

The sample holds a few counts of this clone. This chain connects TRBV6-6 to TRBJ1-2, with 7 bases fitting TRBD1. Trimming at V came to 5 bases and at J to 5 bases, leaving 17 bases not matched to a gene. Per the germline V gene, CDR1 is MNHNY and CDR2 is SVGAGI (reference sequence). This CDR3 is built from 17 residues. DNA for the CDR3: TGTGCCAGCAGTCGGACCGGGACAGACCTGGGGTGGTATGGCTACACCTTC. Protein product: CASSRTGTDLGWYGYTF.

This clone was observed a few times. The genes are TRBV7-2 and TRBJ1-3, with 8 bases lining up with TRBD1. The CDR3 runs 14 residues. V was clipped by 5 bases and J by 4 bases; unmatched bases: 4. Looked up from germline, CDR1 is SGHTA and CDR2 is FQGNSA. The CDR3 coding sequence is TGTGCCAGCAGCCCGTGGACAGGGGGAAACACCATATATTTT. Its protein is CASSPWTGGNTIYF.

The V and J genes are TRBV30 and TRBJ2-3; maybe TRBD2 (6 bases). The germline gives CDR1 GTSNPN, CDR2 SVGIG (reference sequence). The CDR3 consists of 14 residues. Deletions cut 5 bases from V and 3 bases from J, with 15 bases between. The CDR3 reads CAWRDLSGTDTQYF. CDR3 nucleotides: TGTGCCTGGCGGGACTTAAGCGGTACAGATACGCAGTATTTT.

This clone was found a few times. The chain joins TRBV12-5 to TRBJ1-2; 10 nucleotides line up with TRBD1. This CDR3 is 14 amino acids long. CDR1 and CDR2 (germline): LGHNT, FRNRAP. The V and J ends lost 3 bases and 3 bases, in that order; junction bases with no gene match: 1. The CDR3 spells CASGFGTGDYGYTF. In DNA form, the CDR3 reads TGTGCTAGTGGTTTCGGGACAGGGGACTATGGCTACACCTTC.

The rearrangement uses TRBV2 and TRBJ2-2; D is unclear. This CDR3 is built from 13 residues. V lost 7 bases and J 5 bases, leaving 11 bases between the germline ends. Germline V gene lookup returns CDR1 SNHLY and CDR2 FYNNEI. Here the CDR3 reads CASNGPRTGELFF. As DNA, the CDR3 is TGTGCCAGCAATGGTCCCCGGACCGGGGAGCTGTTTTTT.

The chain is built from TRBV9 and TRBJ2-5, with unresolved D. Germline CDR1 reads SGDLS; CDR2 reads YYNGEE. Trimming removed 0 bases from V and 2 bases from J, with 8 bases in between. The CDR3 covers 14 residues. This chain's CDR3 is CASSVVGSQETQYF. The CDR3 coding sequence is TGTGCCAGCAGCGTAGTTGGCAGTCAAGAGACCCAGTACTTC.

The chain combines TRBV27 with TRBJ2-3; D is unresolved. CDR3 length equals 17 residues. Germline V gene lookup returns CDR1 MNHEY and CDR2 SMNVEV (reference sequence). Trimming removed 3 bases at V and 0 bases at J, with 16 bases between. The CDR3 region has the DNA TGTGCCAGCAGTTTTGGGCCAACTGGTGCTAGCACAGATACGCAGTATTTT. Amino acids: CASSFGPTGASTDTQYF.

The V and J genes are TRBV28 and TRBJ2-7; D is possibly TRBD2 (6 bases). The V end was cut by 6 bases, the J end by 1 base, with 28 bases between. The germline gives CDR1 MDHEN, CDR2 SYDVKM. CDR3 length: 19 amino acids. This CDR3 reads CASRTLKGPGASVSYEQYF. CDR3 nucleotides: TGTGCCAGCAGGACCTTAAAAGGACCCGGAGCTAGCGTTTCCTACGAGCAGTACTTC.

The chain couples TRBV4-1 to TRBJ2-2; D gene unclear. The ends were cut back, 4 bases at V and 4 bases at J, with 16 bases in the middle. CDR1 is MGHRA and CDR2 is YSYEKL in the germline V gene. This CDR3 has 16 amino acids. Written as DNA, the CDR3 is TGCGCCAGCAGCCCGAACGATCCGGGTGTCACCGGGGAGCTGTTTTTT. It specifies CASSPNDPGVTGELFF.